This T cell receptor (beta chain) is from a study of shared clonotypes between healthy human individuals. Findings and caveats of the study: Clonotypes that were shared across a few donors made up roughly 5.2% of naive CD4 clonotypes. What naive subsets generally showed was a larger estimated richness than memory subsets showed.

The CDR3 runs 17 residues. Germline V lookup: CDR1 SGHRS, CDR2 YFSETQ. V trimming: 4 bases; J trimming: 5 bases; junction bases outside the gene matches: 8. It was across several immunoSEQ plates that each subset's genomic DNA was evenly split. Profiled with immunoSEQ multiplex PCR; TCRdb holds only in-frame clones, not every one. The repertoire includes millions of clones, 85% to 95% of them detected once, and around 0.14% sits in the top ten. In regard to this clone: Its specificity is unknown.

The sequence was obtained from a young man in good health. The chain joins TRBV5-1 to TRBJ2-2; 13 positions match TRBD2. Source material: naive CD4+ T cells sorted from blood. Subset here: CD45RA+ positively selected. CDR3 nucleotide sequence: TGCGCCAGCAGCCTGGGGACTAGCGGGATGAGTACCGGGGAGCTGTTTTTT. Translated, it gives CASSLGTSGMSTGELFF.